This T cell receptor (beta chain) was recovered during a study of T cell repertoires in cytomegalovirus infection. Study overall: CMV epitopes used comprised recently identified HLA-C-restricted ones and well-studied HLA-B-restricted ones. Matching HLA type and CMV infection were both indicated by public TCR beta signatures. Study-wide results and caveats: Public TCR beta family frequency separated CMV-and-HLA carriers, including in an independent cohort.

Worth noting for this clonotype: What it binds is not known.

CDR3 length equals 20 residues. Germline CDR1 reads SEHNR; CDR2 reads FQNEAQ (reference sequence). V lost 1 base and J 1 base, leaving 25 bases between the germline ends. One entry per CDR3 protein, called by TCRdb with MiXCR from the reads. The table records about 920,000 distinct CDR3 sequences, roughly 30% of them present only once. The TCR originated in a human donor in good health (CMV status not recorded). Some clones in this sample may be carry-over from other donors' samples. The sample here was cultured CD8+ T cells from PBMCs, taken from culture after CMV antigen stimulation. This sequence joins TRBV7-9 and TRBJ1-1; the D gene is possibly TRBD1 (5 bases). The CDR3 sequence is CASSLVLGGKRATENTEAFF. The CDR3 nucleotides are TGTGCCAGCAGCTTAGTCTTGGGGGGAAAAAGGGCTACGGAGAACACTGAAGCTTTCTTT.